This TCR beta chain was sequenced in a study of blood T cell repertoires in COVID-19. Cohort 3 donors counted as recovered after two negative PCRs, clearance, or resolved symptoms. The method was immunoSEQ multiplex PCR; TCRdb's version includes in-frame clones alone and lacks a portion of them. The repertoire holds 150,000 to 200,000 clones, with around four fifths as singletons. The CDR3 totals 15 residues. CDR1 is SGHRS, CDR2 YFSETQ, per germline. V lost 0 bases and J 0 bases, leaving 7 bases between the germline ends. The genes are TRBV5-1 and TRBJ1-3; D might be TRBD1 (6 bases). The receptor comes from a woman aged 60-70 years who had recovered from COVID-19. The source material was PBMCs or T cells enriched from blood (not recorded which). This CDR3 is CASSLEGGSGNTIYF. DNA for the CDR3: TGCGCCAGCAGCTTGGAAGGGGGCTCTGGAAACACCATATATTTT.